Below, 12 T cell receptor beta chains from the same sample are listed, as sequenced in a study of shared clonotypes between healthy human individuals (dated by TCRdb to about 2020). The library came from the immunoSEQ multiplex PCR assay. The immuneACCESS repertoire file appears here via TCRdb, limited to in-frame rearrangements. These files lack a portion of the clones; in checked studies, under half of the deficit traces to unresolved V genes, and the cause of the others is not known. The sample table contains about 2.2 million clones; only one count was recorded for 90% to 95% of them. 1.5% to 2% of the sample belongs to the ten largest clones. CD8 naive samples consisted of CD45RO-negative cells that were positively selected for CCR7, yielding a CD45RA+CCR7+ population without TemRA cells. Source material: naive CD8+ T cells from PBMCs. Taken with the paper, the label for cell subset or site translates to: CD45RA+CCR7+. Source of these receptors: a man between 18 and 29 years old in good health. Some clones in this sample may be carry-over from other donors' samples.

The CDR3 spells CASSPLGVRANQPQHF. The DNA for the CDR3 is TGTGCCAGTAGCCCTCTAGGGGTAAGGGCAAATCAGCCCCAGCATTTT. The chain is built from TRBV19 and TRBJ1-5; possibly TRBD1 for D (5 bases). The length of the CDR3 is 16 residues. The V and J ends lost 6 bases and 4 bases respectively, with 19 bases between them. Germline CDR1 LNHDA, CDR2 SQIVND (reference sequence). Looking up the rest from reference TRBV19 and TRBJ1-5 gives the full variable domain: DGGITQSPKYLFRKEGQNVTLSCEQNLNHDAMYWYRQDPGQGLRLIYYSQIVNDFQKGDIAEGYSVSREKKESFPLTVTSAQKNPTAFYLCASSPLGVRANQPQHFGDGTRLSIL.

This chain connects TRBV6-6 to TRBJ2-3; 7 nucleotides line up with TRBD1. The germline V gene encodes CDR1 MNHNY and CDR2 SVGAGI (reference sequence). Trimming at V came to 5 bases and at J to 2 bases, leaving 7 bases not matched to a gene. There are 15 residues in the CDR3. The CDR3 protein is CASSDRDRATDTQYF. The CDR3 DNA sequence: TGTGCCAGCAGTGACCGGGACAGAGCCACAGATACGCAGTATTTT.

V usage is TRBV6-6 and J usage is TRBJ1-2, with 7 bases identical to TRBD1. The CDR3 spans 14 residues. The V segment lost 5 bases and the J segment 1 base; nucleotides outside the gene matches: 4. The germline V gene encodes CDR1 MNHNY and CDR2 SVGAGI (reference sequence). The CDR3 sequence: CASSIQGLNYGYTF. CDR3 sequence (DNA): TGTGCCAGCAGTATACAGGGGCTTAACTATGGCTACACCTTC.

The J gene is TRBJ2-7, the V gene TRBV11-2; D is uncertain. V dropped 0 bases and J dropped 2 bases, with 11 bases sitting between them. The CDR3 spans 15 residues. The germline gives CDR1 SGHAT, CDR2 FQNNGV. The CDR3, as DNA: TGTGCCAGCAGCTTAGAGCCCAGGAACACCTACGAGCAGTACTTC. Translation gives CASSLEPRNTYEQYF.

The chain has TRBV9 and TRBJ2-1; 11 nucleotides line up with TRBD2. Trimming cost V 3 bases and J 14 bases; bases outside gene matches: 7. Germline assignment: CDR1 SGDLS and CDR2 YYNGEE. The CDR3 totals 13 residues. CDR3 in DNA: TGTGCCAGCAGCGCGGTAGCGGGAGGGCTGGAGTTCTTC. Its protein is CASSAVAGGLEFF.

The chain has TRBV15 and TRBJ1-1, with 7 nucleotides matching TRBD1. After removal of 8 bases from V and 0 bases from J, the junction contained 3 bases not matched to a gene. The CDR3 loop spans 13 amino acids. Germline CDR1 reads LNHNV; CDR2 reads YYDKDF (reference sequence). CDR3 loop: CATGDSLNTEAFF. CDR3 sequence (DNA): TGTGCCACCGGGGACAGTCTGAACACTGAAGCTTTCTTT.

The gene calls are TRBV11-3 and TRBJ2-2, with TRBD2 as a possible D gene (6 bases). This CDR3 is built from 17 residues. Germline CDR1 is SGHNT and CDR2 is YENEEA. With 2 bases removed from V and 4 bases from J, the gap between germline ends came to 17 bases. The CDR3 DNA reads TGTGCCAGCAGCTTAAGGCGTGGCGGGGTTCGCACCGGGGAGCTGTTTTTT. Residues: CASSLRRGGVRTGELFF.

This chain joins TRBV28 and TRBJ1-1; D remains unclear. The CDR3 covers 13 residues. V lost 6 bases and J lost 1, with 9 bases in between. CDR1 and CDR2 from the germline V gene are MDHEN and SYDVKM. The CDR3 spells CASRPDGNTEAFF. The CDR3 DNA reads TGTGCCAGCAGACCGGACGGGAACACTGAAGCTTTCTTT.

CDR3 nucleotides: TGTGCCAGTATGGGGGGAAGGAGCGGGAGGGCCAGGCAGTACTTC. This translates into CASMGGRSGRARQYF. The V call is TRBV19, the J call TRBJ2-7, with 10 positions matching TRBD2. CDR3 length: 15 residues. V shed 7 bases, J shed 9 bases, and the junction held 15 bases outside the gene matches. Looked up from germline, CDR1 is LNHDA and CDR2 is SQIVND (reference sequence).

The chain couples TRBV7-6 to TRBJ2-7, with a possible D match to TRBD2 (5 bases). CDR3 length: 13 amino acids. Germline CDR1 is SGHVS and CDR2 is FNYEAQ. V lost 5 bases to trimming and J lost 4 bases, with 12 bases between them. In DNA, the CDR3 is TGTGCCAGCAGCCGTCTGGAGGCATACGAGCAGTACTTC. It encodes CASSRLEAYEQYF.

The chain has TRBV13 and TRBJ2-3, with 8 bases lining up with TRBD1. V was clipped by 1 base and J by 0 bases; unmatched bases: 3. Per germline, CDR1 PRHDT and CDR2 FYEKMQ (reference sequence). The CDR3 is 16 amino acids. CDR3 sequence reads: CASSLDQGASTDTQYF. The CDR3 region has the DNA TGTGCCAGCAGCTTAGATCAGGGGGCGAGCACAGATACGCAGTATTTT.

This rearrangement joins TRBV2 to TRBJ2-7, with 9 bases aligning to TRBD1. Germline-derived CDR1 and CDR2 are SNHLY and FYNNEI. Unmatched junction bases numbered 3, after V lost 6 bases and J lost 0 bases. The CDR3 has 14 amino acids. In DNA form, the CDR3 reads TGTGCCAGCAGGGAACAGGGGGCCTCCTACGAGCAGTACTTC. Its protein product is CASREQGASYEQYF.